The 18 T cell receptor beta chains below all came from one sample that was sequenced in a study of cytomegalovirus exposure and HLA in healthy donors. Researchers ran the PCR with 60 Vbeta and 13 Jbeta primers. TCRdb keeps only in-frame clones here, not all; method: immunoSEQ multiplex PCR. The sample lists some 130,000 clones, approximately 61% occurring once. Material: PBMCs. Source of these receptors: a human donor in good health.

This clone was counted between two and nine times. The CDR3 DNA is TGTGCCAGTAGTATAGGGGAGGGATCGTCCTACGAGCAGTACTTC. The encoded protein is CASSIGEGSSYEQYF. The chain is built from TRBV19 and TRBJ2-7, with 7 bases matching TRBD2. CDR3 length: 15 amino acids. The V segment lost 1 base and the J segment 1 base; nucleotides outside the gene matches: 4. In germline, CDR1 is LNHDA, CDR2 SQIVND (reference sequence).

V is TRBV29-1 and J is TRBJ1-2; D may be TRBD1 (5 bases). Germline assignment: CDR1 SQVTM and CDR2 ANQGSEA. CDR3 length: 12 amino acids. Trimming cost V 5 bases and J 4 bases, with 11 bases left between them. The CDR3 loop reads CSVWGRTYGYTF. The CDR3 nucleotides read TGCAGCGTTTGGGGCAGAACCTATGGCTACACCTTC.

V is TRBV4-1 and J is TRBJ2-7; 7 bases map to TRBD1. Trimming cost V 6 bases and J 6 bases; bases outside gene matches: 14. Germline V lookup: CDR1 MGHRA, CDR2 YSYEKL. This CDR3 is 15 amino acids long. The CDR3 coding sequence is TGCGCCAGCAGTTGGGGGACAGCGAGGCGCTCCGAGCAGTACTTC. Translated, it gives CASSWGTARRSEQYF.

A few counts support this clone. The chain has TRBV6-5 and TRBJ1-4; D ambiguous. Germline V gene data show CDR1 as MNHEY and CDR2 as SVGAGI. The germline V and J ends were trimmed by 7 bases and 3 bases, with 12 bases remaining between them. This CDR3 is 14 amino acids long. The CDR3 DNA follows: TGTGCCAGCATGTCTTCCCGGGCTAATGAAAAACTGTTTTTT. This gives the protein CASMSSRANEKLFF.

This clone turned up a few times. This chain joins TRBV18 and TRBJ2-7, with D possibly matching TRBD2 (5 bases). Germline V gives CDR1 KGHSH, CDR2 LQKENI. Trimming pared 2 bases from V and 2 bases from J, leaving 10 bases between. The CDR3 runs 14 residues. Here the CDR3 reads CASSPNGNPYEQYF. Written as DNA, the CDR3 is TGTGCCAGCTCACCAAACGGGAACCCCTACGAGCAGTACTTC.

The chain is built from TRBV6-5 and TRBJ1-6, with a weak D call TRBD1 (5 bases). Trimming stripped 5 bases from V and 7 bases from J, with 15 bases between. The CDR3 extends over 15 amino acids. Germline V lookup: CDR1 MNHEY, CDR2 SVGAGI. The CDR3 DNA is TGTGCCAGCAGTCTTGCGGGGGGATGGAATTCACCCCTCCACTTT. It is translated as CASSLAGGWNSPLHF.

This clone has a handful of counts. The chain uses TRBV5-4 and TRBJ1-3; D gene ambiguous. Looked up from germline, CDR1 is SGHNT and CDR2 is YYREEE (reference sequence). The CDR3 runs 11 residues. Trimming removed 10 bases at V and 0 bases at J, with 5 bases between. For the CDR3, the DNA is TGTGCCGCAGACTCTGGAAACACCATATATTTT. Protein product: CAADSGNTIYF.

This chain uses TRBV14 with TRBJ1-4; tentative D call: TRBD1 (5 bases). CDR1 SGHDN and CDR2 FVKESK come from the germline V gene. The CDR3 loop spans 16 amino acids. Deletions cut 2 bases from V and 6 bases from J, with 16 bases between. The CDR3 DNA reads TGTGCCAGCAGCCAAATAAGATCGACAGCATATGAAAAACTGTTTTTT. Translating gives CASSQIRSTAYEKLFF.

The rearrangement uses TRBV11-3 and TRBJ2-1, with D uncertain. The germline CDR1 and CDR2 sequences are SGHNT and YENEEA. V dropped 5 bases and J dropped 9 bases, with 11 bases sitting between them. The CDR3 extends over 12 amino acids. The CDR3 DNA reads as TGTGCCAGCAGCCTCGCGGTGGGTGAGCAGTTCTTC. It is translated as CASSLAVGEQFF.

The chain employs TRBV5-5 and TRBJ2-2; a weak D match, TRBD2 (6 bases). CDR1 is SGHKS, CDR2 YYEKEE, per germline (reference sequence). The length of the CDR3 is 16 residues. V was shortened by 4 bases and J by 0 bases, with 13 bases between the two germline ends. The CDR3: CASSPLGGPNTGELFF. CDR3 bases: TGTGCCAGCAGCCCCTTGGGGGGACCGAACACCGGGGAGCTGTTTTTT.

This clone was seen a handful of times. The chain is built from TRBV6-1 and TRBJ1-1, with D possibly TRBD1 on 5 matching bases. The CDR3 is 15 amino acids. Trimming took off 2 bases at V and 1 base at J, with 11 bases between the two ends. Germline loops: CDR1 MNHNS, CDR2 SASEGT. The CDR3 protein is CASSEPGRGNTEAFF. CDR3 in DNA: TGTGCCAGCAGTGAACCCGGGAGGGGGAACACTGAAGCTTTCTTT.

This clone was seen a handful of times. The J gene is TRBJ2-1, the V gene TRBV7-9; TRBD2 aligns across 10 bases. The CDR3 runs to 13 residues. Germline CDR1 and CDR2: SEHNR and FQNEAQ (reference sequence). The junction had 10 bases not matched to a gene; V was cut back by 5 bases and J by 15 bases. Here the CDR3 DNA reads TGTGCCAGCAGCGCAATCCTAGCGGGAGTTTGGTTCTTC. As protein: CASSAILAGVWFF.

The chain combines TRBV2 with TRBJ2-2; D is unclear. V gave up 4 bases and J gave up 6 bases, with 12 bases separating them. The CDR3 loop spans 14 amino acids. Germline values: CDR1 SNHLY, CDR2 FYNNEI. The CDR3 sequence: CASSGLRGSGELFF. As DNA, the CDR3 is TGTGCCAGCAGTGGACTGAGAGGTTCCGGGGAGCTGTTTTTT.

This sequence joins TRBV9 and TRBJ2-3, with D possibly TRBD2 on 6 matching bases. Trimming pared 2 bases from V and 0 bases from J, leaving 10 bases between. CDR3 length: 15 residues. The germline CDR1 and CDR2 sequences are SGDLS and YYNGEE. This CDR3 is CASSVSGTSTDTQYF. The CDR3 DNA reads as TGTGCCAGCAGCGTTAGCGGTACTAGCACAGATACGCAGTATTTT.

The chain uses TRBV9 and TRBJ2-5; D might be TRBD1 (6 bases). V shed 0 bases and J shed 0 bases, with 6 bases lying between them. Germline CDR1 SGDLS, CDR2 YYNGEE. The CDR3 sequence is 14 residues long. The CDR3 DNA reads as TGTGCCAGCAGCGTAGAGGGGGACCAAGAGACCCAGTACTTC. Amino acid sequence: CASSVEGDQETQYF.

This rearrangement joins TRBV29-1 to TRBJ2-1, with 12 nucleotides matching TRBD2. CDR1 and CDR2 from the germline V gene are SQVTM and ANQGSEA. Trimming took 1 base from V and 0 from J; bases not matched to a gene: 4. CDR3 length equals 17 residues. The CDR3 coding sequence is TGCAGCGTTGAAGGGCTAGCGGGAGGGTCCTCCTACAATGAGCAGTTCTTC. Protein sequence: CSVEGLAGGSSYNEQFF.

This chain uses TRBV4-2 with TRBJ2-7; 7 nucleotides align to TRBD2. The CDR3 sequence is 14 residues long. Germline loops: CDR1 LGHNA, CDR2 YNFKEQ. The trim removed 0 bases at V and 6 bases at J, leaving 5 bases unmatched. In DNA form, the CDR3 reads TGTGCCAGCAGCCAAGAAAGGACGGGGGGCGAGCAGTACTTC. It encodes CASSQERTGGEQYF.

The gene calls are TRBV9 and TRBJ2-5; 9 bases map to TRBD1. The J call may be faulty, since TRBJ2-7 better matches the DNA end. The CDR3 extends over 15 amino acids. Germline V gives CDR1 SGDLS, CDR2 YYNGEE. The CDR3 bases are TGTGCCAGCAGCTCCGGGACAGGGAGCTCCTACGAGCAGTACTTC. The encoded protein is CASSSGTGSSYEQYF.